This T cell receptor beta chain was recorded in a study of PD-1 blockade in mismatch repair-deficient tumors. Data came from immunoSEQ multiplex PCR; TCRdb stores just in-frame clones and leaves some out. Of tens of thousands of clones listed, approximately 84% are singletons. V was clipped by 6 bases and J by 2 bases; unmatched bases: 3. There are 13 residues in the CDR3. The germline V gene has CDR1 SQVTM and CDR2 ANQGSEA. The clonotype originates from an adult with mismatch repair-deficient cancer. This chain joins TRBV29-1 and TRBJ2-2, with 7 bases fitting TRBD1. The material was PBMCs, obtained around 6 weeks after starting pembrolizumab. For the CDR3, the DNA is TGCAGCGTGGGGGACAGAAACACCGGGGAGCTGTTTTTT. This translates into CSVGDRNTGELFF.